This TCR beta chain came from a study of immune evolution from preneoplasia to lung adenocarcinoma. The repertoire was sequenced with immunoSEQ multiplex PCR; TCRdb's copy has only in-frame clones and lacks some. The sample shows 15,000 to 20,000 clones, 86% of them seen only once. The TCR originated in a person in their 70s with invasive lung adenocarcinoma. Input material: FFPE invasive lung adenocarcinoma tissue.

The CDR3 coding sequence is TGCAGCGTTTCGACAGGGATAACAGATACGCAGTATTTT. It codes for CSVSTGITDTQYF. The chain employs TRBV29-1 and TRBJ2-3, with 7 bases lining up with TRBD1. V lost 5 bases and J lost 3; bases outside the gene matches: 5. From germline, CDR1 is SQVTM and CDR2 ANQGSEA. The CDR3 length is 13 residues.